The 24 T cell receptor beta chains reported below all come from one sample, sequenced in a study of cytomegalovirus exposure and HLA in healthy donors. Primers included in the PCR were 60 Vbeta and 13 Jbeta primers. TCRdb's copy holds only in-frame clones and misses some; the assay was immunoSEQ multiplex PCR. The sample holds over 100,000 clones; about 74% are singletons and the top ten take around a tenth. Sequencing was done on a sample of PBMCs. These receptors were obtained from a male donor in good health and CMV-seropositive.

J is TRBJ2-3 and V is TRBV7-3; D possibly corresponds to TRBD2 (5 bases). Germline CDR1 reads SGHTA; CDR2 reads FQGTGA. Trimming shortened V by 5 bases and J by 2 bases, and 14 bases separated the two germline ends. The CDR3 consists of 15 residues. In DNA, the CDR3 is TGTGCCAGCAGCATAAACAGCGGACCCACAGATACGCAGTATTTT. Encoded protein: CASSINSGPTDTQYF.

This chain links TRBV5-1 with TRBJ2-2; D call uncertain. Germline assignment: CDR1 SGHRS and CDR2 YFSETQ. Trimming removed 0 bases at V and 7 bases at J, with 16 bases between. This CDR3 has 16 amino acids. The CDR3 DNA follows: TGCGCCAGCAGCTTGGAGGTTAGGCTAGAGAGCGGGGAGCTGTTTTTT. It translates to CASSLEVRLESGELFF.

This rearrangement joins TRBV7-2 to TRBJ2-2; perhaps TRBD1 as D (5 bases). Germline CDR1 is SGHTA and CDR2 is FQGNSA. Trimming removed 3 bases from V and 3 bases from J, with 17 bases in between. The CDR3 spans 17 residues. As DNA, the CDR3 is TGTGCCAGCAGCTTCCGATTAACAGGAGCAGACACCGGGGAGCTGTTTTTT. Protein: CASSFRLTGADTGELFF. Variable domain in full (rest from reference TRBV7-2 and TRBJ2-2): GAGVSQSPSNKVTEKGKDVELRCDPISGHTALYWYRQSLGQGLEFLIYFQGNSAPDKSGLPSDRFSAERTGGSVSTLTIQRTQQEDSAVYLCASSFRLTGADTGELFFGEGSRLTVL.

The chain carries TRBV5-4 and TRBJ1-1; D unclear. This CDR3 is built from 17 residues. V lost 4 bases and J lost 3, with 22 bases in between. Looked up from germline, CDR1 is SGHNT and CDR2 is YYREEE (reference sequence). The chain's CDR3 is CASSIDWRVNPDTEAFF. The CDR3 DNA is TGTGCCAGCAGCATCGACTGGAGAGTTAACCCGGACACTGAAGCTTTCTTT. Filled out from reference TRBV5-4 and TRBJ1-1, the complete variable domain reads ETGVTQSPTHLIKTRGQQVTLRCSSQSGHNTVSWYQQALGQGPQFIFQYYREEENGRGNFPPRFSGLQFPNYSSELNVNALELDDSALYLCASSIDWRVNPDTEAFFGQGTRLTVV.

This chain's CDR3 is CASSLQLAGGPGDTQYF. The CDR3 nucleotides read TGTGCCAGCAGCTTACAACTAGCGGGAGGGCCAGGAGATACGCAGTATTTT. The genes are TRBV11-1 and TRBJ2-3; 13 positions match TRBD2. Germline assignment: CDR1 SGHAT and CDR2 FQDESV (reference sequence). The V and J ends lost 2 bases and 5 bases, in that order; junction bases with no gene match: 7. The CDR3 loop spans 17 amino acids. The variable domain in full, with the rest retrieved from reference TRBV11-1 and TRBJ2-3, is EAEVAQSPRYKITEKSQAVAFWCDPISGHATLYWYRQILGQGPELLVQFQDESVVDDSQLPKDRFSAERLKGVDSTLKIQPAELGDSAMYLCASSLQLAGGPGDTQYFGPGTRLTVL.

A few counts support this clone. V gene TRBV28 combines with J gene TRBJ2-3; the match to TRBD2 covers 7 bases. CDR1 is MDHEN and CDR2 is SYDVKM in the germline V gene. Trimming at V came to 3 bases and at J to 9 bases, leaving 3 bases not matched to a gene. CDR3 size: 12 residues. CDR3 in amino acids: CASSFQGGTQYF. The CDR3 bases are TGTGCCAGCAGTTTCCAGGGAGGGACGCAGTATTTT.

This clone has only a few counts. The CDR3 protein is CSAGRETQYF. In DNA, the CDR3 is TGCAGTGCCGGGAGGGAGACCCAGTACTTC. The chain links TRBV20-1 to TRBJ2-5, with 7 bases aligning to TRBD2. Germline V gene data show CDR1 as DFQATT and CDR2 as SNEGSKA (reference sequence). The CDR3 has 10 amino acids. Germline trimming cut 6 bases from V and 5 bases from J; bases unmatched to any gene: 0.

The genes are TRBV4-3 and TRBJ2-7, with TRBD2 identical over 12 bases. Germline V lookup: CDR1 LGHNA, CDR2 YSLEER. The CDR3 is made up of 13 amino acids. Trimming took 8 bases from V and 5 from J; bases not matched to a gene: 4. In DNA form, the CDR3 reads TGCGCCAGCGGTAGACTAGCGGGAGACGAGCAGTACTTC. The encoded protein is CASGRLAGDEQYF.

The rearrangement links TRBV18 to TRBJ2-4; weak D call: TRBD2 (7 bases). V was cut by 6 bases and J by 7 bases, with 22 bases left in between. This CDR3 has 16 amino acids. Germline assignment: CDR1 KGHSH and CDR2 LQKENI. CDR3 DNA sequence: TGTGCCAGCTCCCTCTCTCGTGGGGGGGCTGCTAACATTCAGTACTTC. Its protein is CASSLSRGGAANIQYF.

The rearrangement links TRBV19 to TRBJ1-5; weak D call: TRBD1 (6 bases). With 3 bases removed from V and 3 bases from J, the gap between germline ends came to 9 bases. The germline CDR1 and CDR2 sequences are LNHDA and SQIVND (reference sequence). The CDR3 runs 14 residues. Here the CDR3 reads CASSIWTVNQPQHF. The CDR3 DNA sequence: TGTGCCAGTAGTATTTGGACAGTCAATCAGCCCCAGCATTTT.

This chain links TRBV27 with TRBJ2-1; possible D gene TRBD2, 5 bases. Deletions cut 2 bases from V and 4 bases from J, with 12 bases between. Germline CDR1 MNHEY, CDR2 SMNVEV (reference sequence). The CDR3 consists of 15 residues. The CDR3 sequence is CASSLRLEGYNEQFF. DNA for the CDR3: TGTGCCAGCAGTTTAAGGCTTGAGGGTTACAATGAGCAGTTCTTC.

The V gene is TRBV9, the J gene TRBJ2-7; the D gene is possibly TRBD1 (5 bases). The CDR3 contains 13 residues. Germline CDR1 reads SGDLS; CDR2 reads YYNGEE. Trimming removed 4 bases at V and 2 bases at J, with 10 bases between. CDR3 bases: TGTGCCAGCAGCCCCAAGACAGCCTACGAGCAGTACTTC. Its translation is CASSPKTAYEQYF.

The rearrangement joins TRBV19 to TRBJ1-5; 7 nucleotides line up with TRBD1. V gave up 7 bases and J gave up 7 bases; unmatched junction bases: 10. The CDR3 has 14 amino acids. The germline V gene encodes CDR1 LNHDA and CDR2 SQIVND (reference sequence). The CDR3 bases are TGTGCCAGTACCCTGACAGGGCTAGGCCAGCCCCAGCATTTT. It codes for CASTLTGLGQPQHF.

The chain couples TRBV9 to TRBJ2-1, with a possible D match to TRBD1 (6 bases). Germline V lookup: CDR1 SGDLS, CDR2 YYNGEE. Deletions cut 5 bases from V and 1 base from J, with 7 bases between. CDR3 length: 13 amino acids. The DNA for the CDR3 is TGTGCCAGCAGTAGGGGGTCCTACAATGAGCAGTTCTTC. Its translation is CASSRGSYNEQFF.

The chain recombines TRBV4-1 with TRBJ1-2; weak D call: TRBD1 (5 bases). The V gene's germline CDR1 is MGHRA and CDR2 YSYEKL. V dropped 1 base and J dropped 5 bases, with 14 bases sitting between them. CDR3 length: 15 amino acids. This chain's CDR3 is CASSQAVDRRYGYTF. CDR3 coding DNA: TGCGCCAGCAGCCAAGCCGTTGACAGAAGATATGGCTACACCTTC.

In nucleotides, the CDR3 is TGTGCCTGGAGTCCCGGACTAGCGGGAACGGACGAGCAGTACTTC. This translates into CAWSPGLAGTDEQYF. The chain uses TRBV30 and TRBJ2-7, with 12 bases lining up with TRBD2. The junction had 7 bases not matched to a gene; V was cut back by 2 bases and J by 5 bases. Germline V gene sequence: CDR1 GTSNPN, CDR2 SVGIG (reference sequence). The CDR3 spans 15 residues. Combining the CDR3 with reference TRBV30 and TRBJ2-7 gives the whole variable domain SQTIHQWPATLVQPVGSPLSLECTVEGTSNPNLYWYRQAAGRGLQLLFYSVGIGQISSEVPQNLSASRPQDRQFILSSKKLLLSDSGFYLCAWSPGLAGTDEQYFGPGTRLTVT.

This clone occurred once. The chain recombines TRBV5-1 with TRBJ2-3, with D maybe TRBD2 (5 bases). V lost 0 bases and J lost 0, with 5 bases in between. Germline V gene sequence: CDR1 SGHRS, CDR2 YFSETQ. This CDR3 spans 14 amino acids. This CDR3 is CASSLGGSTDTQYF. The CDR3 coding sequence is TGCGCCAGCAGCTTGGGCGGGAGCACAGATACGCAGTATTTT.

The chain uses TRBV14 and TRBJ2-5; D is uncertain. Trimming cost V 2 bases and J 5 bases, with 9 bases left between them. The CDR3 loop spans 13 amino acids. The germline CDR1 and CDR2 sequences are SGHDN and FVKESK. The CDR3 DNA reads as TGTGCCAGCAGCCAACAGGTCTTGGAGACCCAGTACTTC. It translates to CASSQQVLETQYF.

This chain uses TRBV7-2 with TRBJ1-3, with a possible D match to TRBD1 (5 bases). The CDR3 covers 16 residues. With 5 bases removed from V and 0 bases from J, the gap between germline ends came to 14 bases. The germline CDR1 and CDR2 sequences are SGHTA and FQGNSA. The CDR3, as DNA: TGTGCCAGCAGCCCCTCGGCAGGGAACTCTGGAAACACCATATATTTT. Its translation is CASSPSAGNSGNTIYF. Variable domain in full (rest from reference TRBV7-2 and TRBJ1-3): GAGVSQSPSNKVTEKGKDVELRCDPISGHTALYWYRQSLGQGLEFLIYFQGNSAPDKSGLPSDRFSAERTGGSVSTLTIQRTQQEDSAVYLCASSPSAGNSGNTIYFGEGSWLTVV.

The sample holds one count of this clone. The chain carries TRBV10-3 and TRBJ1-2, with D possibly TRBD1 on 6 matching bases. CDR1 and CDR2 (germline): ENHRY, SYGVKD. CDR3 size: 16 residues. Trimming stripped 6 bases from V and 3 bases from J, with 20 bases between. The CDR3 sequence: CAISSGWGGTDYGYTF. The CDR3 nucleotides are TGTGCCATCAGCTCGGGGTGGGGGGGCACGGACTATGGCTACACCTTC.

This sequence joins TRBV30 and TRBJ1-3; the D gene is possibly TRBD1 (5 bases). The germline V gene encodes CDR1 GTSNPN and CDR2 SVGIG (reference sequence). Trimming left V 2 bases short and J 4 bases short, with 9 bases between. The CDR3 loop spans 13 amino acids. In DNA form, the CDR3 reads TGTGCCTGGAGTAAGGGGAAAGGAAACACCATATATTTT. Translated, it gives CAWSKGKGNTIYF. Based on the CDR3 plus reference TRBV30 and TRBJ1-3, the full variable domain is SQTIHQWPATLVQPVGSPLSLECTVEGTSNPNLYWYRQAAGRGLQLLFYSVGIGQISSEVPQNLSASRPQDRQFILSSKKLLLSDSGFYLCAWSKGKGNTIYFGEGSWLTVV.

V is TRBV27 and J is TRBJ2-2; TRBD1 matches at 10 bases. The CDR3 is 17 residues long. From germline, CDR1 is MNHEY and CDR2 SMNVEV (reference sequence). V shed 4 bases and J 8 bases; nucleotides not matched to a gene: 13. The CDR3 region has the DNA TGTGCCAGCAGTTCCCCAAAGTTCAGACAGGGGGCAGGGGAGCTGTTTTTT. As protein: CASSSPKFRQGAGELFF.

This clone was seen only once. This sequence joins TRBV5-1 and TRBJ1-1; D might be TRBD1 (5 bases). Germline V lookup: CDR1 SGHRS, CDR2 YFSETQ. This CDR3 is built from 14 residues. V lost 2 bases to trimming and J lost 1 base, with 9 bases between them. In DNA form, the CDR3 reads TGCGCCAGCAGCTTAAACACAGGGAACACTGAAGCTTTCTTT. It encodes CASSLNTGNTEAFF.

The CDR3, as DNA: TGTGCCAGCAGTCGCGACAGGCGGGCGCTCTACGAGCAGTACTTC. It is translated as CASSRDRRALYEQYF. This chain uses TRBV11-2 with TRBJ2-5; D is perhaps TRBD1 (6 bases). The tail of the sequence fits TRBJ2-7 better, so the J call may be wrong. Germline V gene sequence: CDR1 SGHAT, CDR2 FQNNGV. The CDR3 is 15 residues long.